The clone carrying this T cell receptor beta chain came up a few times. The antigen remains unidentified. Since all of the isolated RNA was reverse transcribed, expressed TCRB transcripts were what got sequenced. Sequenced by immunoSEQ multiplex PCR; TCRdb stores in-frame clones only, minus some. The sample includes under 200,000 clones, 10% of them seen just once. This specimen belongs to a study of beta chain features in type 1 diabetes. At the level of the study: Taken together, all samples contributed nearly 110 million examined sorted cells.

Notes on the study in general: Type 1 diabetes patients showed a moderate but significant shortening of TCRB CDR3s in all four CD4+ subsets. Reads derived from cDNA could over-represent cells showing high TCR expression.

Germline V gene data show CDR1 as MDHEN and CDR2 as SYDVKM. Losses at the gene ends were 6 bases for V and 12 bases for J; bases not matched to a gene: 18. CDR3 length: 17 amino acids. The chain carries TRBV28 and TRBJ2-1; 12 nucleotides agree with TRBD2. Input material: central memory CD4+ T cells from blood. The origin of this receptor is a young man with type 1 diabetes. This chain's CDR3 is CASRPKRTSGDAGGQFF. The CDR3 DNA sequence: TGTGCCAGCAGACCCAAGAGGACTAGCGGGGACGCCGGGGGGCAGTTCTTC. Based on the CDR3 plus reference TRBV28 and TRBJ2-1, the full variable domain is DVKVTQSSRYLVKRTGEKVFLECVQDMDHENMFWYRQDPGLGLRLIYFSYDVKMKEKGDIPEGYSVSREKKERFSLILESASTNQTSMYLCASRPKRTSGDAGGQFFGPGTRLTVL.